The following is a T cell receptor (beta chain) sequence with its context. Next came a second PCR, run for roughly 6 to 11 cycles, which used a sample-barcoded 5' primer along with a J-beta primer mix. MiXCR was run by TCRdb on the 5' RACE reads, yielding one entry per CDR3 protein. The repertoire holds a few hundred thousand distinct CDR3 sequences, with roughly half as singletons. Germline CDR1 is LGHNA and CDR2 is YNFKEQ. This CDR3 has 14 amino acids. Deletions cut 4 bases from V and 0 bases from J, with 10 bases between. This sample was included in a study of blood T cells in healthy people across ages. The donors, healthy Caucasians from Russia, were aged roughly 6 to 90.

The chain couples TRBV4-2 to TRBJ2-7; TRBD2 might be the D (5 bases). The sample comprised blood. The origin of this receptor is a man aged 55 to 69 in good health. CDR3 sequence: CASSRERSSYEQYF. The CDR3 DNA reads TGTGCCAGCAGCCGGGAGCGGAGCTCCTACGAGCAGTACTTC.